The 5 T cell receptor beta chains presented below share a single source sample, sequenced in a study of a mutant IDH1 vaccine in newly diagnosed glioma. Libraries were prepared by immunoSEQ multiplex PCR; TCRdb keeps only in-frame clonotypes and omits some of them. The sample has roughly 120,000 clones, 80% seen once. Antigen specificity for these receptors is unknown. Time point specified: week 11, during vaccination. Every vaccination contained 300 ug of the mutant IDH1 20-mer peptide and was paired with topical imiquimod. The sequenced sample was PBMCs, obtained from a glioma patient whose treatment included an IDH1 peptide vaccine. The receptors were sampled from a man aged 35 to 55 with glioma.

The chain carries TRBV19 and TRBJ2-1, with 12 positions matching TRBD2. CDR1 is LNHDA and CDR2 is SQIVND in the germline V gene (reference sequence). V lost 10 bases, J lost 8 bases, and 12 bases stayed unmatched. This CDR3 has 15 amino acids. This CDR3 is CANLTSGGPDHEQFF. CDR3 sequence (DNA): TGTGCCAACCTGACTAGCGGGGGTCCTGATCATGAGCAGTTCTTC.

This chain connects TRBV30 to TRBJ1-2; weak D call: TRBD1 (6 bases). CDR1 GTSNPN and CDR2 SVGIG come from the germline V gene (reference sequence). The ends were cut back, 3 bases at V and 6 bases at J, with 8 bases in the middle. The length of the CDR3 is 11 residues. The chain's CDR3 is CAWRGGHGYTF. The CDR3 coding sequence is TGTGCCTGGAGGGGGGGGCATGGCTACACCTTC.

The chain recombines TRBV6-1 with TRBJ2-7, with D maybe TRBD2 (6 bases). V shed 8 bases and J shed 1 base, with 9 bases lying between them. Germline V gene sequence: CDR1 MNHNS, CDR2 SASEGT. This CDR3 is 12 amino acids long. The CDR3: CASAGTSYEQYF. CDR3 nucleotides: TGTGCCAGCGCGGGGACTTCCTACGAGCAGTACTTC.

The chain uses TRBV12-5 and TRBJ2-2, with TRBD2 matching 9 bases. The length of the CDR3 is 17 residues. J gave up 6 bases and V 5 bases, and 13 bases lay outside the gene matches. CDR1 and CDR2 (germline): LGHNT, FRNRAP. CDR3 DNA sequence: TGTGCTAGTGGTCGATTTAGCGGGGGAGGGGCCGCCGGGGAGCTGTTTTTT. This encodes CASGRFSGGGAAGELFF.

The rearrangement joins TRBV9 to TRBJ1-3; D is ambiguous. The CDR3 covers 12 residues. V was trimmed by 2 bases and J by 0 bases, leaving 0 bases between them. In germline, CDR1 is SGDLS, CDR2 YYNGEE. The CDR3, as DNA: TGTGCCAGCAGCGTCTCTGGAAACACCATATATTTT. As protein: CASSVSGNTIYF.